This T cell receptor (beta chain) was obtained from a study of blood T cell repertoires in COVID-19. Overall study context: The cDNA or gDNA used as material had been derived from T cells, B-cell-depleted T cells, or PBMCs.

This clone was seen only a few times. Mismatch with germline at one junction end may stem from a read error. Germline V CDR1 and CDR2: LGHNA, YNFKEQ. CDR3 size: 15 residues. Followed over time, Seattle patients had been enrolled while infection was active. In the authors' methods: Amplifying reference gene primers gave estimates of nucleated cell counts. Profiling relied on immunoSEQ multiplex PCR, and the TCRdb table lists in-frame clones only, not all of them. V, J and clone size reflect that table, while D and trimming were determined from the DNA. The sample has under 200,000 clones, approximately 87% seen once; the top ten hold approximately 10%.

This TCR derives from a woman aged 60-75 years with COVID-19, enrolled during active disease. Sequenced material: peripheral blood. This chain links TRBV4-2 with TRBJ1-1; D might be TRBD1 (6 bases). The CDR3 loop is CASSQYGQIEAEVNF. The CDR3 DNA reads TGTGCCAGCAGCCAATACGGACAGATCGAAGCCGAAGTAAACTTT.